This passage covers 2 T cell receptor beta chains from one sample sequenced in a study of blood T cell repertoires in COVID-19. TCRdb keeps only in-frame clones here, not all; method: immunoSEQ multiplex PCR. Seen here are 150,000 to 200,000 clones, approximately 75% observed once, and the top ten hold 11%. The sequencing input was peripheral blood. Source of these receptors: a human donor in a cohort sampled during active COVID-19.

The chain uses TRBV28 and TRBJ2-5; 7 bases match TRBD1. The CDR3 length is 15 residues. V gave up 5 bases and J gave up 4 bases; unmatched junction bases: 10. Germline V gene sequence: CDR1 MDHEN, CDR2 SYDVKM. CDR3 nucleotide sequence: TGTGCCAGCAGTCCACCCCGGACAGGACCAGAGACCCAGTACTTC. Protein sequence: CASSPPRTGPETQYF.

This clone is a singleton in its sample. This chain links TRBV2 with TRBJ2-7; 14 bases are a match to TRBD2. V shed 2 bases and J 6 bases; nucleotides not matched to a gene: 9. Germline V gene data show CDR1 as SNHLY and CDR2 as FYNNEI. The CDR3 runs to 17 residues. The CDR3 region is CASSEQGTGLAGGEQYF. CDR3 in DNA: TGTGCCAGCAGTGAACAGGGGACCGGACTAGCGGGGGGCGAGCAGTACTTC.